This TCR beta chain was sequenced for a study of blood T cell repertoires in COVID-19. Study-wide background: Researchers got acute and convalescent COVID-19 samples from the United States, Italy and Spain.

In the authors' workflow: Reference gene primers were amplified, and this amplification served to estimate nucleated cell counts. Measured with immunoSEQ multiplex PCR; TCRdb has only the in-frame clones, and not every one. D and trimming come from the DNA, and the V and J calls and clone size come from that table. The sample holds around 480,000 clones; about nine tenths are singletons and the top ten take 10% to 15%. CDR3 length: 15 residues. The V gene's germline CDR1 is SGHRS and CDR2 YFSETQ. Deletions cut 4 bases from V and 6 bases from J, with 19 bases between. The sequence was collected from a woman in her forties or fifties with COVID-19, enrolled during active disease. The chain employs TRBV5-1 and TRBJ1-1, with TRBD1 as a possible D gene (6 bases). Sequenced: peripheral blood. The CDR3 spells CASSPGGAGRSEAFF. The CDR3 DNA follows: TGCGCCAGCAGCCCCGGGGGGGCGGGAAGATCTGAAGCTTTCTTT.